Presented here are 18 T cell receptor beta chains from one specimen sequenced in a study of T cell repertoires in cytomegalovirus infection. TCRdb independently ran MiXCR on the reads; one entry per CDR3 protein. Of about 500,000 distinct CDR3 sequences in the sample, 25% to 35% are singletons; the top ten hold 15% to 20%. No antigen is known for these receptors. The material was cultured PBMCs, obtained from culture after CMV antigen stimulation. The receptors originated from a human donor in good health (CMV status not recorded). Some clones in this sample may be carry-over from other donors' samples.

This clonotype was observed a handful of times. J is TRBJ2-2 and V is TRBV29-1; no clear D gene. V was trimmed by 3 bases and J by 6 bases, leaving 11 bases between them. This CDR3 has 13 residues. Germline V gives CDR1 SQVTM, CDR2 ANQGSEA. DNA for the CDR3: TGCAGCGTTGATTTCGATCGGGCCGGGGAGCTGTTTTTT. This translates into CSVDFDRAGELFF.

This clonotype was observed a handful of times. The rearrangement uses TRBV10-3 and TRBJ1-6, with TRBD1 matching 8 bases. The CDR3 has 13 residues. Trimming cost V 10 bases and J 10 bases; bases outside gene matches: 9. Germline CDR1 is ENHRY and CDR2 is SYGVKD. CDR3 bases: TGTGCCACCGGAATTGACAGGGGCTCACCCCTCCACTTT. This sequence encodes CATGIDRGSPLHF.

Only a few counts were recorded for this clonotype. Sequence at one end of the junction differs from germline and may be a read error. The rearrangement uses TRBV12-3 or TRBV12-4 and TRBJ2-1; 9 bases are a match to TRBD2. The CDR3 contains 14 residues. In DNA, the CDR3 is TGTGCCAGCAGTATAGCGGGAGAGGGGGGGAAGCAGTTCTTC. Translation: CASSIAGEGGKQFF.

The chain carries TRBV28 and TRBJ2-7, with 9 bases lining up with TRBD2. Per the germline V gene, CDR1 is MDHEN and CDR2 is SYDVKM. The CDR3 is 17 residues long. The ends lost 3 bases at V and 0 bases at J; junction bases unmatched: 9. In DNA, the CDR3 is TGTGCCAGCAGTTTGGAACTAGCGGGTGCCCTCTCCTACGAGCAGTACTTC. This codes for CASSLELAGALSYEQYF.

The chain recombines TRBV6-6 with TRBJ2-2; TRBD1 matches 9 bases. The CDR3 length is 14 residues. The germline gives CDR1 MNHNY, CDR2 SVGAGI (reference sequence). Trimming at V came to 8 bases and at J to 8 bases, leaving 9 bases not matched to a gene. The CDR3 DNA sequence: TGTGCCAGCCGGGACAGGGAGGCAGGAGGGGAGCTGTTTTTT. The encoded protein is CASRDREAGGELFF.

This clonotype was recorded a few times. The chain combines TRBV6-1 with TRBJ2-5; weak D call: TRBD2 (6 bases). This CDR3 region has 14 residues. V lost 5 bases to trimming and J lost 7 bases, with 17 bases between them. Looked up from germline, CDR1 is MNHNS and CDR2 is SASEGT. The CDR3 coding sequence is TGTGCCAGCAGTTTATATAGCGGCCTTGGGACCCAGTACTTC. Protein product: CASSLYSGLGTQYF.

This rearrangement joins TRBV12-3 or TRBV12-4 to TRBJ2-3, with TRBD2 identical over 7 bases. J gave up 2 bases and V 8 bases, and 13 bases lay outside the gene matches. This CDR3 is built from 16 residues. CDR3 region: CASSDRGGGLTDTQYF. The DNA for the CDR3 is TGTGCCAGCTCAGACCGTGGGGGAGGGCTCACAGATACGCAGTATTTT.

This clonotype appeared a few times. This chain links TRBV28 with TRBJ2-5, with 7 bases fitting TRBD1. V trimming: 3 bases; J trimming: 7 bases; junction bases outside the gene matches: 8. Germline V gives CDR1 MDHEN, CDR2 SYDVKM. The CDR3 is made up of 14 amino acids. The CDR3 DNA follows: TGTGCCAGCAGTTTGTCGACAGGGCGAGCGACCCAGTACTTC. Translation gives CASSLSTGRATQYF.

This clonotype has ten or more counts. This sequence joins TRBV7-2 and TRBJ2-1; 13 bases map to TRBD2. Looked up from germline, CDR1 is SGHTA and CDR2 is FQGNSA. CDR3 length: 18 residues. After removal of 5 bases from V and 3 bases from J, the junction contained 10 bases not matched to a gene. The CDR3 sequence: CASSPHRTSGSLYNEQFF. The CDR3 DNA is TGTGCCAGCAGCCCACACCGGACTAGCGGGAGCCTCTACAATGAGCAGTTCTTC.

The chain joins TRBV19 to TRBJ2-2; D uncertain. In germline, CDR1 is LNHDA, CDR2 SQIVND (reference sequence). The CDR3 loop spans 13 amino acids. The ends were cut back, 4 bases at V and 4 bases at J, with 7 bases in the middle. CDR3 nucleotide sequence: TGTGCCAGTAGTACCGGGTTCACCGGGGAGCTGTTTTTT. Its translation: CASSTGFTGELFF.

This clonotype occurred a few times. The chain combines TRBV6-2 or TRBV6-3 with TRBJ2-7; D is ambiguous. Germline CDR1 and CDR2: MNHEY and SVGEGT. The CDR3 consists of 13 residues. V was cut by 2 bases and J by 2 bases, with 7 bases left in between. The CDR3 is CASSYTGTYEQYF. The DNA of the CDR3 is TGTGCCAGCAGTTACACGGGCACCTACGAGCAGTACTTC.

This clonotype turned up a few times. The CDR3 is CASSQLLAGGNEQFF. Written as DNA, the CDR3 is TGCGCCAGCAGCCAACTCCTAGCGGGAGGCAATGAGCAGTTCTTC. The chain links TRBV4-1 to TRBJ2-1; TRBD2 agrees at 11 bases. The trim removed 2 bases at V and 6 bases at J, leaving 3 bases unmatched. The germline CDR1 and CDR2 sequences are MGHRA and YSYEKL. The CDR3 has 15 amino acids.

The V gene is TRBV4-1, the J gene TRBJ1-2, with D uncertain. The germline CDR1 and CDR2 sequences are MGHRA and YSYEKL. The CDR3 runs to 16 residues. V gave up 0 bases and J gave up 1 base, with 12 bases separating them. CDR3 in DNA: TGCGCCAGCAGCCAAGAATCTGTTTTCTTTAACTATGGCTACACCTTC. Translating gives CASSQESVFFNYGYTF.

The table lists this clonotype with a few counts. CDR3 in DNA: TGTGCCAGCTCCCCCCCAGGGGGACACACCGGGGAGCTGTTTTTT. Translation: CASSPPGGHTGELFF. V and J are TRBV18 and TRBJ2-2; TRBD1 agrees at 7 bases. The V and J ends lost 6 bases and 3 bases, in that order; junction bases with no gene match: 7. Germline-derived CDR1 and CDR2 are KGHSH and LQKENI. The CDR3 totals 15 residues.

This clonotype showed up many times. The chain recombines TRBV7-3 with TRBJ2-1; D may correspond to TRBD1 or TRBD2 (5 bases each). There are 14 residues in the CDR3. Germline CDR1 and CDR2: SGHTA and FQGTGA. The V gene lost 5 bases and the J gene lost 2 bases, with 10 bases spanning the gap. The CDR3 coding sequence is TGTGCCAGCAGCCACGAGGGACCCTACAATGAGCAGTTCTTC. Protein product: CASSHEGPYNEQFF.

V usage is TRBV6-1 and J usage is TRBJ1-1; D is undetermined. The CDR3 totals 16 residues. From germline, CDR1 is MNHNS and CDR2 SASEGT. V was trimmed by 5 bases and J by 1 base, leaving 17 bases between them. Here the CDR3 reads CASSLARLGKNTEAFF. The DNA of the CDR3 is TGTGCCAGCAGTCTCGCTCGTTTGGGAAAGAACACTGAAGCTTTCTTT.

The V and J genes are TRBV7-2 and TRBJ2-3; maybe TRBD2 (5 bases). CDR3 length: 15 residues. The germline V and J ends were trimmed by 5 bases and 0 bases, with 12 bases remaining between them. The germline gives CDR1 SGHTA, CDR2 FQGNSA. For the CDR3, the DNA is TGTGCCAGCAGCCCCAAGCGGACTAGCACAGATACGCAGTATTTT. Protein product: CASSPKRTSTDTQYF.

The chain recombines TRBV24-1 with TRBJ2-1, with 12 bases that match TRBD2. With V trimmed by 1 base and J by 8 bases, 11 bases remained unmatched. CDR3 size: 18 residues. Looked up from germline, CDR1 is KGHDR and CDR2 is SFDVKD. CDR3 protein: CATSDFRAGTSGSYEQFF. The CDR3 DNA is TGTGCCACCAGTGATTTTAGGGCTGGGACTAGCGGGTCTTATGAGCAGTTCTTC.